This T cell receptor (beta chain) comes out of a study of T cells in localized non-small cell lung cancer. Assay used: immunoSEQ multiplex PCR; TCRdb lists only in-frame clones, some missing. Of about 29,000 clones in the sample, approximately 90% are singletons; the top ten hold around a tenth. Germline CDR1 reads MNHEY; CDR2 reads SMNVEV (reference sequence). V lost 5 bases to trimming and J lost 9 bases, with 8 bases between them. The CDR3 loop spans 11 amino acids. As concerns this clone: Its antigen remains unknown.

Regarding the study as a whole: Uninvolved nearby lung showed the greatest T cell clonality, exceeding that found in tumor. Overall survival was longer when the density of T cells in the blood was higher.

This material consisted of peripheral blood, taken before any cancer treatment. The rearrangement links TRBV27 to TRBJ2-1; D call uncertain. The sequence derives from a woman aged 40 to 75 with stage I lung adenocarcinoma. CDR3: CASSGAVEQFF. The CDR3 DNA reads TGTGCCAGCAGTGGTGCCGTTGAGCAGTTCTTC.